These T cell receptor beta chains were read from a single sample in a study of cytomegalovirus exposure and HLA in healthy donors. Clones were sequenced by immunoSEQ multiplex PCR, and TCRdb holds only the in-frame ones, with some missing. The sample lists approximately 190,000 clones, more than 75% occurring once. The sample taken for sequencing was PBMCs. These receptor sequences come from a woman aged 30 to 39 in good health and CMV-seropositive. CDR3s include the opening cysteine and the closing phenylalanine or tryptophan. D genes are given only for firm matches. Clone size is stated in some rows and not others, as once, few, many or a class when expanded.

D gene | J gene | V gene | clone size | CDR3 DNA | CDR3 protein
NA | TRBJ2-3 | TRBV30 | NA | TGTGCCTGGAGTGTACGGGCCGGAGGGACAGATACGCAGTATTTT | CAWSVRAGGTDTQYF
NA | TRBJ1-1 | TRBV30 | NA | TGTGCCTGGAGTGACGATGGCAGGGGCACTGAAGCTTTCTTT | CAWSDDGRGTEAFF
NA | TRBJ1-1 | TRBV2 | NA | TGTGCCAGCAGACAAATGATCAACATGAACACTGAAGCTTTCTTT | CASRQMINMNTEAFF
NA | TRBJ1-1 | TRBV29-1 | NA | TGCAGCGTTGAGAGTGAGAACACTGAAGCTTTCTTT | CSVESENTEAFF
TRBD2 | TRBJ2-3 | TRBV4-1 | few | TGCGCCAGCAGCCGGGAGCGCCAGCGGGGGAGGGGAGATACGCAGTATTTT | CASSRERQRGRGDTQYF
TRBD1 | TRBJ2-7 | TRBV9 | NA | TGTGCCAGCAGCTCTACCGGGGCAGGGGGCAGGGACGAGCAGTACTTC | CASSSTGAGGRDEQYF
TRBD1 | TRBJ1-4 | TRBV5-1 | NA | TGCGCCAGCAGCCCAGGACTCGACAGGGTCCCACTGTTTTTT | CASSPGLDRVPLFF
NA | TRBJ2-1 | TRBV7-9 | NA | TGTGCCAGCAGCTTTTTAAGCGGCGACAATGAGCAGTTCTTC | CASSFLSGDNEQFF
TRBD2 | TRBJ2-7 | TRBV11-2 | NA | TGTGCCAGCAGCTCGGGACTAGCGGTCTACGAGCAGTACTTC | CASSSGLAVYEQYF
NA | TRBJ1-3 | TRBV14 | few | TGTGCCAGCAGCCAAGATTGGAGACCCCTGAACACCATATATTTT | CASSQDWRPLNTIYF
NA | TRBJ1-2 | TRBV4-2 | NA | TGTGCCAGCAGCCAAGTTGAGGTTGAAAGCTATGGCTACACCTTC | CASSQVEVESYGYTF
NA | TRBJ1-3 | TRBV15 | NA | TGTGCCACCAGCAGAGGGACAGCCTCTGGAAACACCATATATTTT | CATSRGTASGNTIYF
NA | TRBJ1-1 | TRBV7-2 | NA | TGTGCCAGCAGCTTATCCCTCACGCGTGAAGCTTTCTTT | CASSLSLTREAFF
TRBD1 | TRBJ2-1 | TRBV4-1 | NA | TGCGCCAGCAGCCAAGATCCTAGGACAGGGGGCAATGAGCAGTTCTTC | CASSQDPRTGGNEQFF
TRBD1 | TRBJ1-4 | TRBV7-9 | NA | TGTGCCAGCAGCTTAGGGGACAGGGACTGGGATGAAAAACTGTTTTTT | CASSLGDRDWDEKLFF
NA | TRBJ1-2 | TRBV4-2 | NA | TGTGCCAGCAGCCAAGATGTCTTCAGGGCAGGACCGAACTATGGCTACACCTTC | CASSQDVFRAGPNYGYTF
NA | TRBJ2-1 | TRBV30 | few | TGTGCCTGTAGGGGGTCCGGTACTGAGCAGTTCTTC | CACRGSGTEQFF
NA | TRBJ2-3 | TRBV2 | NA | TGTGCCAGCAGCCTCGGGACTTATGAGAAAGATACGCAGTATTTT | CASSLGTYEKDTQYF
TRBD2 | TRBJ2-7 | TRBV6-5 | NA | TGTGCCAGCAGTTACTCGTGGGGCGGGAGGGGCAACGAGCAGTACTTC | CASSYSWGGRGNEQYF
TRBD2 | TRBJ2-3 | TRBV19 | NA | TGTGCCAGTACGGTAGCGGGAGGCGATACACAGTATTTT | CASTVAGGDTQYF
NA | TRBJ1-2 | TRBV7-3 | NA | TGTGCCAGCAGCTTCCAGGGTTCCGGGGGCTACACCTTC | CASSFQGSGGYTF
TRBD1 | TRBJ2-7 | TRBV28 | few | TGTGCCAGCAGTCCGGTAGGGGCAGGGGGCCTTTCCTACGAGCAGTACTTC | CASSPVGAGGLSYEQYF
TRBD1 | TRBJ2-6 | TRBV27 | NA | TGTGCCAGCAGTTTATCGGCAGGGGGCGTATTTGGGGCCAACGTCCTGACTTTC | CASSLSAGGVFGANVLTF
NA | TRBJ1-1 | TRBV5-1 | NA | TGCGCCAGCAGCTCAGACACAGGGTTGGGCACTGAAGCTTTCTTT | CASSSDTGLGTEAFF
NA | TRBJ2-5 | TRBV5-4 | NA | TGTGCCAGCAGCTTGGGGGTGGGGGAGGAAGAGACCCAGTACTTC | CASSLGVGEEETQYF
TRBD1 | TRBJ1-1 | TRBV5-4 | NA | TGTGCCAGCAGCCCACAGGGGGCGGGGGGCACTGAAGCTTTCTTT | CASSPQGAGGTEAFF
TRBD1 | TRBJ1-4 | TRBV5-1 | NA | TGCGCCAGCAGGGAAAGGGGACAGGCATCAACTAATGAAAAACTGTTTTTT | CASRERGQASTNEKLFF
NA | TRBJ2-1 | TRBV5-1 | few | TGCGCCAGCAGCGTATTACAGACAGTGAATGAGCAGTTCTTC | CASSVLQTVNEQFF
NA | TRBJ2-7 | TRBV29-1 | NA | TGCAGCGCCGGGGGTTCGCAATCTTCCTACGAGCAGTACTTC | CSAGGSQSSYEQYF
NA | TRBJ1-1 | TRBV30 | NA | TGTGCCTCAAAACCGACAGGGAACACTGAAGCTTTCTTT | CASKPTGNTEAFF
TRBD2 | TRBJ2-1 | TRBV7-2 | NA | TGTGCCAGCAGCTTAGGAGCGGGACCCAACAATGAGCAGTTCTTC | CASSLGAGPNNEQFF
NA | TRBJ1-5 | TRBV6-6 | NA | TGTGCCAGCAGTTACAGGGACAATTTTCAGCCCCAGCATTTT | CASSYRDNFQPQHF
NA | TRBJ2-1 | TRBV5-1 | NA | TGCGCCAGCAGCTTGGTGGGGGGAGGTCGAGATGAGCAGTTCTTC | CASSLVGGGRDEQFF
NA | TRBJ2-3 | TRBV6-1 | few | TGTGCCAGCACTCTCCTTCGGAGCACAGATACGCAGTATTTT | CASTLLRSTDTQYF
NA | TRBJ1-4 | TRBV30 | once | TGTGCCTGGAGTGTACTAGCTCGGGAAAAACTGTTTTTT | CAWSVLAREKLFF
NA | TRBJ1-5 | TRBV28 | once | TGTGCCAGCAGATATGGGGGGCGGGAGCAGCCCCAGCATTTT | CASRYGGREQPQHF
NA | TRBJ1-1 | TRBV5-3 | NA | TGTGCCAGAAGCCATGACACTGAAGCTTTCTTT | CARSHDTEAFF
TRBD1 | TRBJ2-7 | TRBV7-9 | NA | TGTGCCAGTGGGACAGATCAATTCGAGCAGTACTTC | CASGTDQFEQYF
NA | TRBJ1-1 | TRBV7-2 | NA | TGTGCCAGCAGTTTAGTCTTGGGGGCGCGAGAAGCTTTCTTT | CASSLVLGAREAFF
NA | TRBJ2-1 | TRBV5-6 | NA | TGTGCCAGCAGCTTGGTTGAGGGAACTGTCTACAATGAGCAGTTCTTC | CASSLVEGTVYNEQFF
TRBD2 | TRBJ2-7 | TRBV11-3 | once | TGTGCCAGCAGCCTGGGACTAGCGGGAGACGAGCAGTACTTC | CASSLGLAGDEQYF